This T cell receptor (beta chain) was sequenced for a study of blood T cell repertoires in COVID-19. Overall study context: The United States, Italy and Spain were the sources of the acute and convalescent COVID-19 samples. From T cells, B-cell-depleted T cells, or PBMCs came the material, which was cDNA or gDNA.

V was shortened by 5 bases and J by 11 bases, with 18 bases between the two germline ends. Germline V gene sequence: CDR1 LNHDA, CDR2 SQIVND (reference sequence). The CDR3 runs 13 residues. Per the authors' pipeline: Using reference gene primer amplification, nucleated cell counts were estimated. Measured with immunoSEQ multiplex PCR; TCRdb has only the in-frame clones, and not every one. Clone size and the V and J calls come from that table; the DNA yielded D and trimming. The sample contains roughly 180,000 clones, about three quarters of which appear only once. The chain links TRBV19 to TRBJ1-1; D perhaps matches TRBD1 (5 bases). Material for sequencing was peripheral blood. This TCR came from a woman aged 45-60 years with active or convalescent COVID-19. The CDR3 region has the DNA TGTGCCAGTAGTCCGAAACGGGACTACGAGGCTTTCTTT. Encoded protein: CASSPKRDYEAFF. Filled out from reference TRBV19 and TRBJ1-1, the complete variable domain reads DGGITQSPKYLFRKEGQNVTLSCEQNLNHDAMYWYRQDPGQGLRLIYYSQIVNDFQKGDIAEGYSVSREKKESFPLTVTSAQKNPTAFYLCASSPKRDYEAFFGQGTRLTVV.